The entry that follows covers one T cell receptor (beta chain) sequence. Antigen unknown. Germline CDR1 and CDR2: SGHTS and YDEGEE. V was clipped by 6 bases and J by 2 bases, with 15 bases between them. The CDR3 runs 14 residues. The data were obtained in a study of beta chain features in type 1 diabetes. Study observations and caveats: Researchers report that Type 1 diabetes patients had moderately but significantly shorter TCRB CDR3s across all four CD4+ subsets.

Expressed TCRB transcripts were sequenced because the entire RNA isolate underwent reverse transcription. The assay was immunoSEQ multiplex PCR, and TCRdb's table has in-frame clones only and misses some. The repertoire holds about 250,000 clones, about 14% seen once, with 0.025% to 0.03% in the top ten. The receptor was derived from a woman between 40 and 55 years old in good health. What was sequenced was naive CD4+ T cells from blood. The chain uses TRBV5-8 and TRBJ2-7, with a possible D match to TRBD2 (6 bases). The CDR3 sequence is CASTSRRGPYEQYF. DNA of the CDR3: TGTGCCAGCACCTCGAGGCGGGGTCCCTACGAGCAGTACTTC. Supplemented by reference TRBV5-8 and TRBJ2-7, the full variable domain reads EAGVTQSPTHLIKTRGQQATLRCSPISGHTSVYWYQQALGLGLQFLLWYDEGEERNRGNFPPRFSGRQFPNYSSELNVNALELEDSALYLCASTSRRGPYEQYFGPGTRLTVT.